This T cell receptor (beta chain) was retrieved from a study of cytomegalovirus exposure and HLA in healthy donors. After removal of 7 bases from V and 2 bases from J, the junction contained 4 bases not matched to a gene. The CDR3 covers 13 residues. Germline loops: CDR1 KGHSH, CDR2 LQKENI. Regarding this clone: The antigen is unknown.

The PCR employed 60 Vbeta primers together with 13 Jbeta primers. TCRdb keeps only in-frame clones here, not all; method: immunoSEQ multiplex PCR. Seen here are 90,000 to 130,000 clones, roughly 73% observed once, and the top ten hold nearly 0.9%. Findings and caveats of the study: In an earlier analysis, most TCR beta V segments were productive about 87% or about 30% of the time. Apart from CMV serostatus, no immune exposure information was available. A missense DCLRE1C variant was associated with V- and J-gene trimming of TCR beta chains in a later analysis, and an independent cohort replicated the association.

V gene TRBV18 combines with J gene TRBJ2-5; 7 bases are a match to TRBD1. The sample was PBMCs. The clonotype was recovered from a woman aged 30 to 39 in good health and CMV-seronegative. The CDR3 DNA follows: TGTGCCAGCTGTAGGACAGGACAAGAGACCCAGTACTTC. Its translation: CASCRTGQETQYF.